Listed here are 31 T cell receptor beta chains from one sample, sequenced in a study of T cell repertoires in cytomegalovirus infection. TCRdb passed the reads through MiXCR, listing each CDR3 protein once. The sample lists fewer than 200,000 distinct CDR3 sequences, 13% to 15% occurring once. Sequencing was performed on PBMCs. The receptors originated from a human donor in good health (CMV status not recorded). Some clones in this sample may be carry-over from other donors' samples.

This clonotype was observed at least ten times. V gene TRBV7-9 combines with J gene TRBJ2-7, with D unresolved. The CDR3 has 12 amino acids. The ends were cut back, 5 bases at V and 3 bases at J, with 8 bases in the middle. CDR1 and CDR2 (germline): SEHNR, FQNEAQ (reference sequence). CDR3: CASSLSNYEQYF. CDR3 DNA: TGTGCCAGCAGCCTCTCTAACTACGAGCAGTACTTC.

This clonotype was found many times. The chain uses TRBV7-2 and TRBJ2-1; 7 bases are a match to TRBD2. CDR1 SGHTA and CDR2 FQGNSA come from the germline V gene. After removal of 2 bases from V and 13 bases from J, the junction contained 8 bases not matched to a gene. The CDR3 contains 13 residues. The chain's CDR3 is CASSLPLSGRQFF. The CDR3 DNA sequence: TGTGCCAGCAGCTTACCCCTTAGCGGGCGTCAGTTCTTC.

The sample holds one count of this clonotype. This rearrangement joins TRBV18 to TRBJ1-1, with 9 bases matching TRBD1. The V gene end was trimmed by 6 bases and the J gene end by 0 bases; junction bases not matched to a gene: 2. The CDR3 spans 14 residues. Germline loops: CDR1 KGHSH, CDR2 LQKENI. For the CDR3, the DNA is TGTGCCAGCTCGGACAGGGGACTGAACACTGAAGCTTTCTTT. This encodes CASSDRGLNTEAFF.

This chain links TRBV20-1 with TRBJ1-2; 9 nucleotides line up with TRBD1. This CDR3 has 18 residues. Germline V CDR1 and CDR2: DFQATT, SNEGSKA (reference sequence). Trimming took 0 bases from V and 1 from J; bases not matched to a gene: 12. The CDR3 here is CSAREPGTGIAFNYGYTF. DNA of the CDR3: TGCAGTGCTAGAGAACCCGGGACAGGGATCGCCTTTAACTATGGCTACACCTTC.

The chain combines TRBV20-1 with TRBJ1-4; D might be TRBD1 (5 bases). In germline, CDR1 is DFQATT, CDR2 SNEGSKA (reference sequence). The CDR3 contains 18 residues. CDR3 loop: CRPGIGAGPLATNEKLFF. The CDR3 DNA is TGCAGGCCAGGGATAGGGGCAGGACCCTTGGCAACTAATGAAAAACTGTTTTTT.

The chain uses TRBV28 and TRBJ2-5; 8 bases agree with TRBD1. CDR3 length: 13 amino acids. Germline V lookup: CDR1 MDHEN, CDR2 SYDVKM. V gave up 11 bases and J gave up 6 bases; unmatched junction bases: 11. In DNA, the CDR3 is TGTGCCGGAGGGTGGCAGGGGGCAAAGACCCAGTACTTC. Protein: CAGGWQGAKTQYF.

This clonotype was recorded at least ten times. The rearrangement links TRBV5-4 to TRBJ1-4; 8 bases align to TRBD1. Germline-derived CDR1 and CDR2 are SGHNT and YYREEE (reference sequence). After removal of 5 bases from V and 6 bases from J, the junction contained 9 bases not matched to a gene. CDR3 length: 15 residues. CDR3 loop: CASSPTGGSDEKLFF. The CDR3 DNA is TGTGCCAGCAGTCCCACAGGGGGATCGGATGAAAAACTGTTTTTT.

This clonotype was counted between two and nine times. This chain links TRBV7-9 with TRBJ1-1, with D tentatively TRBD1 (6 bases). The CDR3 loop spans 13 amino acids. V was pared by 3 bases and J by 4 bases, with 9 bases between. CDR1 is SEHNR, CDR2 FQNEAQ, per germline (reference sequence). CDR3 sequence (DNA): TGTGCCAGCAGCTTGGGGGCCAGCACTGAAGCTTTCTTT. Protein: CASSLGASTEAFF.

This clonotype was detected only a few times. V is TRBV6-7 and J is TRBJ1-6; D call uncertain. TRBV6-7 is flagged as an ORF with uncertain function. CDR3 length: 18 residues. V was cut by 8 bases and J by 3 bases, with 23 bases left in between. The CDR3 here is CASASTNLSPFYNSPLHF. For the CDR3, the DNA is TGTGCCAGCGCAAGTACTAACCTTTCTCCCTTCTATAATTCACCCCTCCACTTT.

There are many counts of this clonotype. This sequence joins TRBV7-2 and TRBJ1-1; 10 bases fit TRBD1. CDR3 length: 13 amino acids. J gave up 6 bases and V 3 bases, and 1 base lay outside the gene matches. Germline CDR1 SGHTA, CDR2 FQGNSA. CDR3 protein: CASSFDRGPEAFF. The CDR3 DNA follows: TGTGCCAGCAGCTTCGACAGGGGGCCTGAAGCTTTCTTT.

In this sample, this clonotype turned up many times. V usage is TRBV6-1 and J usage is TRBJ2-5; no reliable D call. The CDR3 sequence is 12 residues long. V lost 5 bases and J 1 base, leaving 5 bases between the germline ends. Germline lookup yields CDR1 MNHNS and CDR2 SASEGT. The CDR3 sequence: CASSSPQETQYF. The CDR3 coding sequence is TGTGCCAGCAGTAGTCCCCAAGAGACCCAGTACTTC.

This chain uses TRBV12-3 or TRBV12-4 with TRBJ1-2, with TRBD1 matching over 7 bases. The ends lost 11 bases at V and 1 base at J; junction bases unmatched: 4. This CDR3 is built from 12 residues. CDR3 coding DNA: TGTGCCGGTTACAGGGGTAACTATGGCTACACCTTC. Protein sequence: CAGYRGNYGYTF.

V and J are TRBV19 and TRBJ1-6, with D unresolved. The V gene lost 10 bases and the J gene lost 10 bases, with 17 bases spanning the gap. The CDR3 covers 13 residues. Germline values: CDR1 LNHDA, CDR2 SQIVND (reference sequence). CDR3 amino acids: CATTGMMGSPLHF. The DNA for the CDR3 is TGTGCCACCACCGGGATGATGGGCTCACCCCTCCACTTT.

This clonotype has a handful of counts. This rearrangement joins TRBV6-5 to TRBJ1-4; perhaps TRBD1 as D (5 bases). Trimming pared 6 bases from V and 10 bases from J, leaving 12 bases between. Germline CDR1 is MNHEY and CDR2 is SVGAGI. CDR3 length: 12 amino acids. The CDR3 reads CASSRGEGKLFF. The CDR3 DNA is TGTGCCAGCAGCCGAGGGGAAGGAAAACTGTTTTTT.

The chain uses TRBV6-6 and TRBJ1-2; D uncertain. Germline loops: CDR1 MNHNY, CDR2 SVGAGI (reference sequence). V lost 4 bases and J lost 3, with 21 bases in between. CDR3 length: 17 residues. CDR3 in amino acids: CASSSTKAELAHYGYTF. The DNA of the CDR3 is TGTGCCAGCAGTTCTACAAAGGCAGAGCTGGCCCACTATGGCTACACCTTC.

This clonotype was observed at least ten times. The V gene is TRBV6-6, the J gene TRBJ1-3; 9 positions agree with TRBD1. From germline, CDR1 is MNHNY and CDR2 SVGAGI (reference sequence). Germline trimming cut 1 base from V and 2 bases from J; bases unmatched to any gene: 3. This CDR3 is 16 amino acids long. The CDR3 nucleotides are TGTGCCAGCAGTTACTTACAGGGGGCCCCTGGAAACACCATATATTTT. As protein: CASSYLQGAPGNTIYF.

This clonotype was detected ten times or more. V and J are TRBV7-9 and TRBJ1-5; 12 nucleotides agree with TRBD1. Trimming took 6 bases from V and 7 from J; bases not matched to a gene: 10. Germline lookup yields CDR1 SEHNR and CDR2 FQNEAQ (reference sequence). The CDR3 contains 16 residues. CDR3 sequence: CASSHGDRGQGQPQHF. Here the CDR3 DNA reads TGTGCCAGCAGTCACGGGGACAGGGGGCAAGGACAGCCCCAGCATTTT. The variable domain in full, completed from reference TRBV7-9 and TRBJ1-5, reads DTGVSQNPRHKITKRGQNVTFRCDPISEHNRLYWYRQTLGQGPEFLTYFQNEAQLEKSRLLSDRFSAERPKGSFSTLEIQRTEQGDSAMYLCASSHGDRGQGQPQHFGDGTRLSIL.

The rearrangement links TRBV5-1 to TRBJ1-1; tentative D call: TRBD1 (5 bases). The CDR3 contains 14 residues. CDR1 and CDR2 from the germline V gene are SGHRS and YFSETQ. V was pared by 0 bases and J by 3 bases, with 9 bases between. In DNA form, the CDR3 reads TGCGCCAGCAGCTTGGGGGGGAAAGACACTGAAGCTTTCTTT. Translation: CASSLGGKDTEAFF.

V and J are TRBV29-1 and TRBJ2-3; TRBD2 matches 8 bases. The V segment lost 1 base and the J segment 1 base; nucleotides outside the gene matches: 4. This CDR3 is built from 15 residues. Germline CDR1 is SQVTM and CDR2 is ANQGSEA. This chain's CDR3 is CSVEASGGRTDTQYF. DNA for the CDR3: TGCAGCGTTGAAGCCTCGGGAGGGCGCACAGATACGCAGTATTTT.

With regard to this clonotype: This clone may be a read error of a much larger clone one base away. The gene calls are TRBV5-4 and TRBJ2-2; D call uncertain. There are 11 residues in the CDR3. Trimming cost V 1 base and J 7 bases, with 2 bases left between them. Germline CDR1 SGHNT, CDR2 YYREEE (reference sequence). CDR3 loop: CASSLYGELFF. In DNA, the CDR3 is TGTGCCAGCAGCTTGTACGGGGAGCTGTTTTTT.

This clonotype was found a few times. Germline and junction disagree at one end, which may indicate a read error. This chain's CDR3 is CASSAGQGEGLAGLRDF. CDR3 DNA sequence: TGTGCCAGCAGCGCCGGACAGGGAGAGGGACTAGCGGGGCTTAGAGACTTC. The chain carries TRBV7-9 and TRBJ2-7; 13 bases map to TRBD2. The CDR3 runs to 17 residues. In germline, CDR1 is SEHNR, CDR2 FQNEAQ (reference sequence).

The gene calls are TRBV20-1 and TRBJ2-3; perhaps TRBD2 as D (6 bases). CDR1 is DFQATT and CDR2 is SNEGSKA in the germline V gene (reference sequence). Trimming took off 7 bases at V and 6 bases at J, with 17 bases between the two ends. The CDR3 is made up of 13 amino acids. CDR3: CSEEGGNGDTQYF. CDR3 in DNA: TGCAGTGAAGAGGGCGGGAATGGGGATACGCAGTATTTT.

This clonotype has ten or more counts. The chain recombines TRBV7-8 with TRBJ1-1; D might be TRBD1 (6 bases). Trimming stripped 5 bases from V and 2 bases from J, with 15 bases between. Germline-derived CDR1 and CDR2 are SGHVS and FQNEAQ. The CDR3 has 15 amino acids. DNA of the CDR3: TGTGCCAGCAGCCCGGTGGGGGGGCGAAACACTGAAGCTTTCTTT. Protein sequence: CASSPVGGRNTEAFF.

The chain couples TRBV29-1 to TRBJ2-1; D unresolved. The CDR3 extends over 14 amino acids. The V gene lost 3 bases and the J gene lost 5 bases, with 14 bases spanning the gap. The germline CDR1 and CDR2 sequences are SQVTM and ANQGSEA. The CDR3 nucleotides read TGCAGCGTTGATTTTCCGGGTAGCCACAATGAGCAGTTCTTC. This translates into CSVDFPGSHNEQFF.

This clonotype was picked up many times. The chain has TRBV12-3 or TRBV12-4 and TRBJ2-3, with D unresolved. With 6 bases removed from V and 1 base from J, the gap between germline ends came to 14 bases. The CDR3 sequence is 15 residues long. The CDR3: CASRPRHKGTDTQYF. The CDR3 nucleotides read TGTGCCAGCAGACCGCGACATAAGGGCACAGATACGCAGTATTTT.

This clonotype was seen a few times. This chain links TRBV5-5 with TRBJ1-5; a weak D match, TRBD1 (5 bases). Trimming took 0 bases from V and 6 from J, leaving 7 bases between them. There are 13 residues in the CDR3. In germline, CDR1 is SGHKS, CDR2 YYEKEE (reference sequence). The CDR3 is CASSLVGAQPQHF. CDR3 DNA sequence: TGTGCCAGCAGCTTGGTAGGGGCTCAGCCCCAGCATTTT.

The chain couples TRBV6-2 or TRBV6-3 to TRBJ2-3; the D gene is possibly TRBD2 (6 bases). Trimming left V 2 bases short and J 7 bases short, with 7 bases between. Germline loops: CDR1 MNHEY, CDR2 SVGEGT. CDR3 length: 12 amino acids. This CDR3 is CASSYGGYTQYF. DNA for the CDR3: TGTGCCAGCAGTTACGGAGGGTATACGCAGTATTTT.

The CDR3 DNA sequence: TGTGCCAGCAGCTTGGAGGGCGGGGGTTACAATGAGCAGTTCTTC. As protein: CASSLEGGGYNEQFF. The chain links TRBV5-5 to TRBJ2-1; 7 nucleotides agree with TRBD2. CDR3 length: 15 residues. Germline-derived CDR1 and CDR2 are SGHKS and YYEKEE (reference sequence). V gave up 0 bases and J gave up 4 bases; unmatched junction bases: 4. Full variable domain (outside the CDR3, taken from reference TRBV5-5 and TRBJ2-1): DAGVTQSPTHLIKTRGQQVTLRCSPISGHKSVSWYQQVLGQGPQFIFQYYEKEERGRGNFPDRFSARQFPNYSSELNVNALLLGDSALYLCASSLEGGGYNEQFFGPGTRLTVL.

This clonotype has ten or more counts. The chain combines TRBV7-3 with TRBJ2-7, with TRBD2 matching 7 bases. Germline values: CDR1 SGHTA, CDR2 FQGTGA. The CDR3 is 14 amino acids. With V trimmed by 1 base and J by 3 bases, 3 bases remained unmatched. CDR3 region: CASSLMSGGYEQYF. Written as DNA, the CDR3 is TGTGCCAGCAGCTTAATGTCGGGGGGCTACGAGCAGTACTTC.

This chain uses TRBV13 with TRBJ2-7; 8 nucleotides align to TRBD2. Unmatched junction bases numbered 8, after V lost 3 bases and J lost 7 bases. The germline V gene encodes CDR1 PRHDT and CDR2 FYEKMQ (reference sequence). The CDR3 length is 14 residues. The DNA of the CDR3 is TGTGCCAGCAGCTTGGGACTAGGGGATATGGAGCAGTACTTC. Amino acids: CASSLGLGDMEQYF.

Many counts were recorded for this clonotype. The J gene is TRBJ1-1, the V gene TRBV7-2, with D possibly matching TRBD1 (6 bases). Trimming shortened V by 1 base and J by 11 bases, and 17 bases separated the two germline ends. This CDR3 has 14 residues. CDR1 and CDR2 (germline): SGHTA, FQGNSA. CDR3 in DNA: TGTGCCAGCAGCTTAGACCCAGCCAAGGGGGGGGCTTTCTTT. Its protein is CASSLDPAKGGAFF.